The rows below give T cell receptor beta chains drawn from one sample of a study of CD8 T cells in ankylosing spondylitis. One entry per CDR3 protein results from TCRdb running MiXCR on the 5' RACE reads. The sample has about 100,000 distinct CDR3 sequences, roughly 8.3% seen once. The sample consisted of blood, either unsorted or a sorted T cell fraction (not recorded which). The receptors shown here come from a male donor with ankylosing spondylitis or in good health (not recorded which). Both conserved end residues are part of each CDR3. D genes are given only for firm matches. Clone sizes are given selectively: once, few, many, or a class where the clone is expanded.

d_gene: TRBD1
v_gene: TRBV20-1
j_gene: TRBJ2-7
abundance: many
CDR3nt: TGCAGTGCTAGTCACAGGGGAGTTCCCTACGAGCAGTACTTC
CDR3aa: CSASHRGVPYEQYF

d_gene: TRBD2
v_gene: TRBV7-2
j_gene: TRBJ2-7
abundance: few
CDR3nt: TGTGCCAGCAGCTTAGCGTTGAGGGTTAGCGGGAGTTCCGAGCAGTACTTC
CDR3aa: CASSLALRVSGSSEQYF

d_gene: TRBD2
v_gene: TRBV5-1
j_gene: TRBJ2-3
abundance: many
CDR3nt: TGCGCCAGCAGCCTCTTTTTCCGACTAGCGGAGACAGATACGCAGTATTTT
CDR3aa: CASSLFFRLAETDTQYF

d_gene: -
v_gene: TRBV5-1
j_gene: TRBJ1-4
abundance: many
CDR3nt: TGCGCCAGCAGCGGGGCGGCTAATGAAAAACTGTTTTTT
CDR3aa: CASSGAANEKLFF

d_gene: -
v_gene: TRBV12-3/TRBV12-4
j_gene: TRBJ2-2
abundance: many
CDR3nt: TGTGCCAGCACCCCTGGGGCAAACACCGGGGAGCTGTTTTTT
CDR3aa: CASTPGANTGELFF

d_gene: -
v_gene: TRBV4-3
j_gene: TRBJ2-1
abundance: many
CDR3nt: TGCGCCAGCAGCCGCAGGGGCCCCAGGGGGGGGGTCTCCTACAATGAGCAGTTCTTC
CDR3aa: CASSRRGPRGGVSYNEQFF

d_gene: -
v_gene: TRBV29-1
j_gene: TRBJ1-1
abundance: many
CDR3nt: TGCAGCGTTGACGGGCAGGGAGCTGAAGCTTTCTTT
CDR3aa: CSVDGQGAEAFF

d_gene: TRBD1
v_gene: TRBV29-1
j_gene: TRBJ1-2
abundance: many
CDR3nt: TGCAGCGTTGCCGGGACAGGGGGCGATGGCTACACCTTC
CDR3aa: CSVAGTGGDGYTF

d_gene: TRBD2
v_gene: TRBV9
j_gene: TRBJ2-1
abundance: many
CDR3nt: TGTGCCAGCAGCGCTCCTTCGGGACTAGCTGTCAATGAGCAGTTCTTC
CDR3aa: CASSAPSGLAVNEQFF

d_gene: -
v_gene: TRBV25-1
j_gene: TRBJ2-1
abundance: few
CDR3nt: TGTGCCAGCAGTTTAAAGGGCAGCCGCAATGAGCAGTTCTTC
CDR3aa: CASSLKGSRNEQFF

d_gene: -
v_gene: TRBV6-2/TRBV6-3
j_gene: TRBJ1-2
abundance: -
CDR3nt: TGTGCCAGCAGTTACGGGACAAGCTATGACTACACCTTC
CDR3aa: CASSYGTSYDYTF

d_gene: TRBD2
v_gene: TRBV29-1
j_gene: TRBJ2-2
abundance: many
CDR3nt: TGCAGCGTTGTAGCGGGAGGAACCACCGGGGAGCTGTTTTTT
CDR3aa: CSVVAGGTTGELFF

d_gene: -
v_gene: TRBV20-1
j_gene: TRBJ2-1
abundance: many
CDR3nt: TGCAGTGCTAGACCAGTAGCGGCTGGCTCCTACAATGAGCAGTTCTTC
CDR3aa: CSARPVAAGSYNEQFF

d_gene: -
v_gene: TRBV4-3
j_gene: TRBJ1-1
abundance: many
CDR3nt: TGCGCCAGCAGCTTTTCCCCAGGGATGAACACTGAAGCTTTCTTT
CDR3aa: CASSFSPGMNTEAFF

d_gene: TRBD1
v_gene: TRBV9
j_gene: TRBJ2-6
abundance: many
CDR3nt: TGTGCCAGCAGCGTTTCCGGGACAGGGCTTTCTGGGGCCAACGTCCTGACTTTC
CDR3aa: CASSVSGTGLSGANVLTF

d_gene: -
v_gene: TRBV10-2
j_gene: TRBJ2-4
abundance: few
CDR3nt: TGCGCCAGCAACAGCTTGGCCAAAAACATTCAGTACTTC
CDR3aa: CASNSLAKNIQYF

d_gene: -
v_gene: TRBV7-6
j_gene: TRBJ2-7
abundance: -
CDR3nt: TGTGCCAGCAGCAAAGGACAGAAATCCTACGAGCAGTACTTC
CDR3aa: CASSKGQKSYEQYF

d_gene: -
v_gene: TRBV7-2
j_gene: TRBJ2-1
abundance: many
CDR3nt: TGTGCCAGCAGCTTAGCAGGGAATTGGAATGAGCAGTTCTTC
CDR3aa: CASSLAGNWNEQFF

d_gene: -
v_gene: TRBV21-1
j_gene: TRBJ2-1
abundance: many
CDR3nt: TGTGCCAGCAGCAAAGCGGGGCGGGGCGGCTACAATGAGCAGTTCTTC
CDR3aa: CASSKAGRGGYNEQFF

d_gene: -
v_gene: TRBV20-1
j_gene: TRBJ2-7
abundance: many
CDR3nt: TGCAGTGCTAGTCCGGCCAGATTGCACTCCTACGAGCAGTACTTC
CDR3aa: CSASPARLHSYEQYF

d_gene: -
v_gene: TRBV4-3
j_gene: TRBJ1-6
abundance: few
CDR3nt: TGCGCCAGCAGCCAAGTCAGGCCCCCTAATTCACCCCTCCACTTT
CDR3aa: CASSQVRPPNSPLHF

d_gene: TRBD2
v_gene: TRBV4-3
j_gene: TRBJ2-3
abundance: many
CDR3nt: TGCGCCAGCAGCCAAGAGGTAGCGGGGGCAGATACGCAGTATTTT
CDR3aa: CASSQEVAGADTQYF

d_gene: -
v_gene: TRBV20-1
j_gene: TRBJ1-6
abundance: many
CDR3nt: TGCAGTGCTACCTACCCTAGCTCCTATAATTCACCCCTCCACTTT
CDR3aa: CSATYPSSYNSPLHF

d_gene: -
v_gene: TRBV7-8
j_gene: TRBJ2-7
abundance: many
CDR3nt: TGTGCCAGCAGCCACTTCGTAGGAGAGCAGTACTTC
CDR3aa: CASSHFVGEQYF

d_gene: TRBD2
v_gene: TRBV28
j_gene: TRBJ2-3
abundance: -
CDR3nt: TGTGCCAGCAGTTTAGCGCTAGCGGGAGTCTCCACAGATACGCAGTATTTT
CDR3aa: CASSLALAGVSTDTQYF

d_gene: -
v_gene: TRBV12-5
j_gene: TRBJ2-3
abundance: many
CDR3nt: TGTGCTAGTGGTTCGATTATAGCGGCCTTCACAGATACGCAGTATTTT
CDR3aa: CASGSIIAAFTDTQYF

d_gene: -
v_gene: TRBV9
j_gene: TRBJ2-3
abundance: -
CDR3nt: TGTGCCAGCAACGTAGGAACGTCTAGCACAGATACGCAGTATTTT
CDR3aa: CASNVGTSSTDTQYF

d_gene: TRBD1
v_gene: TRBV27
j_gene: TRBJ1-2
abundance: many
CDR3nt: TGTGCCAGCAGTCAAGACAGGGACTATGGCTACACCTTC
CDR3aa: CASSQDRDYGYTF

d_gene: TRBD2
v_gene: TRBV20-1
j_gene: TRBJ2-7
abundance: many
CDR3nt: TGCAGTGGAACTAGCGGGGGGTTTTACGAGCAGTACTTC
CDR3aa: CSGTSGGFYEQYF

d_gene: -
v_gene: TRBV7-2
j_gene: TRBJ2-3
abundance: -
CDR3nt: TGTGCCAGCAGCTGGCGGGCGGATACGCAGTATTTT
CDR3aa: CASSWRADTQYF

d_gene: TRBD2
v_gene: TRBV5-1
j_gene: TRBJ2-1
abundance: many
CDR3nt: TGCGCCAGCAGCCACCTTACCACCACTAGCGGGAAGTACAATGAGCAGTTCTTC
CDR3aa: CASSHLTTTSGKYNEQFF

d_gene: -
v_gene: TRBV29-1
j_gene: TRBJ2-1
abundance: many
CDR3nt: TGCAGCGGCCGCGCCCGGACCCCCGGCAGGGAGTTCTTC
CDR3aa: CSGRARTPGREFF

d_gene: TRBD2
v_gene: TRBV7-2
j_gene: TRBJ2-1
abundance: many
CDR3nt: TGTGCCAGCAGCTTAGTAGCGGGAGGGCCACGGGGGTTC
CDR3aa: CASSLVAGGPRGF

d_gene: -
v_gene: TRBV6-2/TRBV6-3
j_gene: TRBJ2-7
abundance: few
CDR3nt: TGTGCCAGCACCGACAGGCCAGAGGAGCAGTACTTC
CDR3aa: CASTDRPEEQYF

d_gene: -
v_gene: TRBV7-9
j_gene: TRBJ1-5
abundance: few
CDR3nt: TGTGCCAGCAGCTTAGGTGGGGTTCCCGCGAGCAATCAGCCCCAGCATTTT
CDR3aa: CASSLGGVPASNQPQHF

d_gene: TRBD1
v_gene: TRBV12-3/TRBV12-4
j_gene: TRBJ2-3
abundance: many
CDR3nt: TGTGCCAGCAGTTTACTAACAGGGGGCGAAACAGATACGCAGTATTTT
CDR3aa: CASSLLTGGETDTQYF

d_gene: -
v_gene: TRBV5-1
j_gene: TRBJ2-2
abundance: many
CDR3nt: TGCGCCAGCAGCTCATCCTCAGGGGCGAACACCGGGGAGCTGTTTTTT
CDR3aa: CASSSSSGANTGELFF

d_gene: -
v_gene: TRBV12-3/TRBV12-4
j_gene: TRBJ2-7
abundance: many
CDR3nt: TGTGCCAGCAGCCCTACAGGACGGATCTACGCGCAGTACTTC
CDR3aa: CASSPTGRIYAQYF

d_gene: TRBD1
v_gene: TRBV29-1
j_gene: TRBJ2-2
abundance: many
CDR3nt: TGCAGCGTTGCTCGACAGGGGAACACCGGGGAGCTGTTTTTT
CDR3aa: CSVARQGNTGELFF

d_gene: -
v_gene: TRBV18
j_gene: TRBJ2-3
abundance: many
CDR3nt: TGTGCCAGCTCACCACCGTCACAGTTCCTGAGCACAGATACGCAGTATTTT
CDR3aa: CASSPPSQFLSTDTQYF

d_gene: -
v_gene: TRBV24-1
j_gene: TRBJ2-3
abundance: many
CDR3nt: TGTGCCACCAGTGAACGAGGGGCTATCGATACGCAGTATTTT
CDR3aa: CATSERGAIDTQYF

d_gene: -
v_gene: TRBV5-1
j_gene: TRBJ1-5
abundance: many
CDR3nt: TGCGCCAGAGCCGGGAGGGTCAAGAGGAGCAATCAGCCCCAGCATTTT
CDR3aa: CARAGRVKRSNQPQHF

d_gene: TRBD2
v_gene: TRBV4-1
j_gene: TRBJ2-1
abundance: many
CDR3nt: TGCGCCAGCAGCCAAGAGAGGGTAGCGGGCACCTACAATGAGCAGTTCTTC
CDR3aa: CASSQERVAGTYNEQFF

d_gene: -
v_gene: TRBV9
j_gene: TRBJ1-1
abundance: many
CDR3nt: TGTGCCAGCAGCGTAGGAGGGCACACTGAAGCTTTCTTT
CDR3aa: CASSVGGHTEAFF

d_gene: -
v_gene: TRBV6-2/TRBV6-3
j_gene: TRBJ2-1
abundance: few
CDR3nt: TGTGCCACGATCCTAGCGAGCTCCTACAATGAGCAGTTCTTC
CDR3aa: CATILASSYNEQFF